The 21 T cell receptor beta chains below were found in one sample sequenced in a study of cytomegalovirus exposure and HLA in healthy donors. Only in-frame clones appear in the TCRdb table, and some are missing; sequencing was by immunoSEQ multiplex PCR. Among about 110,000 clones listed, about 88% were seen once. The sequenced material came from PBMCs. The receptors here all came from a woman between 18 and 29 years old in good health and CMV-seropositive.

V gene TRBV18 combines with J gene TRBJ1-1; D is ambiguous. The CDR3 runs 14 residues. The germline V gene encodes CDR1 KGHSH and CDR2 LQKENI. The V and J ends lost 2 bases and 5 bases respectively, with 12 bases between them. Here the CDR3 DNA reads TGTGCCAGCTCACCAACTGGGGAGGGAACTGAAGCTTTCTTT. Its protein is CASSPTGEGTEAFF.

The chain has TRBV5-4 and TRBJ2-1; 12 nucleotides line up with TRBD2. Trimming took 1 base from V and 3 from J; bases not matched to a gene: 5. Germline V gene data show CDR1 as SGHNT and CDR2 as YYREEE (reference sequence). The CDR3 runs to 17 residues. CDR3 DNA sequence: TGTGCCAGCAGCTTGCTGGGGACTAGCGGGCTCTACAATGAGCAGTTCTTC. Its translation: CASSLLGTSGLYNEQFF.

The V gene is TRBV15, the J gene TRBJ2-7; D may be TRBD2 (6 bases). Germline lookup yields CDR1 LNHNV and CDR2 YYDKDF (reference sequence). Deletions cut 1 base from V and 5 bases from J, with 9 bases between. CDR3 length equals 13 residues. CDR3 protein: CATSRGRGDEQYF. The CDR3 DNA follows: TGTGCCACCAGCAGAGGGCGGGGAGACGAGCAGTACTTC.

The chain is built from TRBV27 and TRBJ1-5; 7 nucleotides line up with TRBD1. V lost 6 bases and J lost 7; bases outside the gene matches: 3. The germline CDR1 and CDR2 sequences are MNHEY and SMNVEV (reference sequence). This CDR3 has 12 residues. Here the CDR3 reads CASSPRGQPQHF. CDR3 in DNA: TGTGCCAGCAGCCCCAGGGGGCAGCCCCAGCATTTT.

This chain uses TRBV18 with TRBJ2-1; 7 nucleotides align to TRBD1. Germline assignment: CDR1 KGHSH and CDR2 LQKENI. The CDR3 has 12 amino acids. Germline trimming cut 6 bases from V and 9 bases from J; bases unmatched to any gene: 5. CDR3 nucleotide sequence: TGTGCCAGCTCCCTCACAGGGGTTGAGCAGTTCTTC. It specifies CASSLTGVEQFF. Complete variable domain (other parts from reference TRBV18 and TRBJ2-1): NAGVMQNPRHLVRRRGQEARLRCSPMKGHSHVYWYRQLPEEGLKFMVYLQKENIIDESGMPKERFSAEFPKEGPSILRIQQVVRGDSAAYFCASSLTGVEQFFGPGTRLTVL.

This chain joins TRBV28 and TRBJ1-5; D unclear. Germline V gives CDR1 MDHEN, CDR2 SYDVKM. The V end was cut by 3 bases, the J end by 1 base, with 10 bases between. The CDR3 is 15 amino acids. The CDR3 loop reads CASSLLTGSNQPQHF. The CDR3 region has the DNA TGTGCCAGCAGTTTGTTAACGGGAAGCAATCAGCCCCAGCATTTT.

The chain is built from TRBV19 and TRBJ2-7; TRBD1 might be the D (5 bases). There are 14 residues in the CDR3. Per the germline V gene, CDR1 is LNHDA and CDR2 is SQIVND (reference sequence). The V gene lost 5 bases and the J gene lost 3 bases, with 14 bases spanning the gap. CDR3 in DNA: TGTGCCAGTAGTCCCCAGGGTAAGCTCTACGAGCAGTACTTC. Protein sequence: CASSPQGKLYEQYF.

The chain couples TRBV28 to TRBJ1-2; no firm D call. CDR3 length: 15 amino acids. From germline, CDR1 is MDHEN and CDR2 SYDVKM. V was cut by 2 bases and J by 0 bases, with 10 bases left in between. The CDR3 DNA reads TGTGCCAGCAGTTTACAACAGACTACTAACTATGGCTACACCTTC. The encoded protein is CASSLQQTTNYGYTF.

The J gene is TRBJ2-7, the V gene TRBV13, with D possibly TRBD1 on 6 matching bases. Per germline, CDR1 PRHDT and CDR2 FYEKMQ (reference sequence). The V and J ends lost 5 bases and 7 bases respectively, with 15 bases between them. The CDR3 spans 13 residues. CDR3 DNA sequence: TGTGCCAGCAGCCTCGGGGACATTAAGGAGCAGTACTTC. This sequence encodes CASSLGDIKEQYF.

The CDR3 loop reads CAISGNRVRGYTF. CDR3 bases: TGTGCCATCAGTGGGAACAGAGTACGTGGCTACACCTTC. The gene calls are TRBV10-3 and TRBJ1-2; D uncertain. CDR1 ENHRY and CDR2 SYGVKD come from the germline V gene. V was cut by 4 bases and J by 7 bases, with 13 bases left in between. The CDR3 sequence is 13 residues long.

This clone was observed once. In nucleotides, the CDR3 is TGTGCCAGCTCACCATTAACAGATACTTATGGCTACACCTTC. The encoded protein is CASSPLTDTYGYTF. The rearrangement uses TRBV18 and TRBJ1-2; D ambiguous. V lost 2 bases to trimming and J lost 5 bases, with 12 bases between them. Germline CDR1 KGHSH, CDR2 LQKENI. This CDR3 contains 14 residues.

The rearrangement uses TRBV7-9 and TRBJ2-7, with 9 bases fitting TRBD1. The length of the CDR3 is 17 residues. The trim removed 1 base at V and 0 bases at J, leaving 7 bases unmatched. Germline assignment: CDR1 SEHNR and CDR2 FQNEAQ (reference sequence). Here the CDR3 reads CASSLETGGPSSYEQYV. The CDR3 bases are TGTGCCAGCAGCTTAGAAACAGGGGGCCCTAGCTCCTACGAGCAGTACGTC.

J is TRBJ2-5 and V is TRBV7-9; TRBD2 matches 8 bases. There are 16 residues in the CDR3. V shed 5 bases, J shed 6 bases, and the junction held 14 bases outside the gene matches. The germline gives CDR1 SEHNR, CDR2 FQNEAQ (reference sequence). The CDR3 DNA sequence: TGTGCCAGCAGCCCGCTTGAGGCGGGGGGAGGAAAGACCCAGTACTTC. It is translated as CASSPLEAGGGKTQYF.

This chain joins TRBV5-1 and TRBJ2-3; 10 bases fit TRBD1. The CDR3 runs to 16 residues. Germline V gene lookup returns CDR1 SGHRS and CDR2 YFSETQ. V was clipped by 0 bases and J by 4 bases; unmatched bases: 5. The CDR3: CASSLVGQGVADTQYF. Here the CDR3 DNA reads TGCGCCAGCAGCTTGGTAGGACAGGGGGTTGCAGATACGCAGTATTTT.

This sequence joins TRBV11-3 and TRBJ2-3; 12 positions agree with TRBD2. The CDR3 runs 18 residues. CDR1 is SGHNT, CDR2 YENEEA, per germline. With 0 bases clipped from V and 2 bases from J, the junction kept 6 bases outside the gene matches. CDR3 amino acids: CASSLDPPSGGATDTQYF. CDR3 in DNA: TGTGCCAGCAGCTTAGACCCGCCTAGCGGGGGGGCCACAGATACGCAGTATTTT.

The chain carries TRBV9 and TRBJ2-5; TRBD2 agrees at 11 bases. The CDR3 has 16 residues. V lost 3 bases and J lost 2; bases outside the gene matches: 6. Germline CDR1 reads SGDLS; CDR2 reads YYNGEE. CDR3 protein: CASSAVAGGPQETQYF. CDR3 DNA: TGTGCCAGCAGCGCCGTAGCGGGGGGGCCGCAAGAGACCCAGTACTTC.

The rearrangement uses TRBV9 and TRBJ2-7; no definite D call. The length of the CDR3 is 12 residues. Trimming took 1 base from V and 3 from J, leaving 5 bases between them. Germline loops: CDR1 SGDLS, CDR2 YYNGEE. CDR3 residues: CASSVLGYEQYV. The CDR3 nucleotides are TGTGCCAGCAGCGTATTGGGCTACGAGCAGTACGTC.

V usage is TRBV9 and J usage is TRBJ2-3; perhaps TRBD2 as D (5 bases). CDR1 is SGDLS and CDR2 is YYNGEE in the germline V gene. The CDR3 loop spans 14 amino acids. The V end lost 2 bases, the J end lost 5 bases, and 12 bases lay between the germline ends. The CDR3 region has the DNA TGTGCCAGCAGCGTCCAGCCCGGACTAGATACGCAGTATTTT. This codes for CASSVQPGLDTQYF.

This chain joins TRBV10-3 and TRBJ2-7; TRBD2 agrees at 12 bases. The CDR3 has 16 residues. The trim removed 2 bases at V and 2 bases at J, leaving 4 bases unmatched. Germline lookup yields CDR1 ENHRY and CDR2 SYGVKD. The CDR3 DNA reads TGTGCCATCAGTGAGGTACTAGCGGGGGGCCCCTACGAGCAGTACGTC. Protein: CAISEVLAGGPYEQYV.

The chain combines TRBV6-4 with TRBJ2-5; 8 bases line up with TRBD2. The V gene end was trimmed by 3 bases and the J gene end by 1 base; junction bases not matched to a gene: 4. The germline CDR1 and CDR2 sequences are MRHNA and SNTAGT. This CDR3 spans 15 amino acids. CDR3 residues: CASSEDAGGQETQYF. The CDR3, as DNA: TGTGCCAGCAGTGAGGACGCGGGGGGCCAAGAGACCCAGTACTTC.

The chain couples TRBV7-2 to TRBJ1-2; 7 nucleotides agree with TRBD1. V shed 4 bases, J shed 0 bases, and the junction held 5 bases outside the gene matches. The germline gives CDR1 SGHTA, CDR2 FQGNSA. The CDR3 runs 15 residues. CDR3 nucleotide sequence: TGTGCCAGCAGCTCCTCGACAGGGACTAACTATGGCTACACCTTC. This translates into CASSSSTGTNYGYTF. Full variable domain (outside the CDR3, taken from reference TRBV7-2 and TRBJ1-2): GAGVSQSPSNKVTEKGKDVELRCDPISGHTALYWYRQSLGQGLEFLIYFQGNSAPDKSGLPSDRFSAERTGGSVSTLTIQRTQQEDSAVYLCASSSSTGTNYGYTFGSGTRLTVV.